This paragraph reports one T cell receptor beta chain. The antigen is undetermined. This record comes from a study of cytomegalovirus exposure and HLA in healthy donors. At the level of the study: The same platform was used for the roughly 110 validation repertoires as for the approximately 670 first-cohort repertoires, as reported in a later analysis. Study-wide points: The investigators catalogued under 200 TCR beta chains as cytomegalovirus-associated.

The data were produced by immunoSEQ multiplex PCR, yet TCRdb's version contains in-frame clones alone and is incomplete. Of some 98,000 clones in the sample, less than 90% were seen once. The CDR3 extends over 14 amino acids. The germline V gene encodes CDR1 SQVTM and CDR2 ANQGSEA. Germline trimming cut 5 bases from V and 3 bases from J; bases unmatched to any gene: 7. This sequence was found in a man between 18 and 29 years old in good health and CMV-seropositive. The V call is TRBV29-1, the J call TRBJ2-7; 10 positions agree with TRBD2. Sequenced: PBMCs. The CDR3 is CSVLGLAEDYEQYF. CDR3 sequence (DNA): TGCAGCGTTTTAGGACTAGCGGAGGACTACGAGCAGTACTTC.